The clone carrying this T cell receptor beta chain was seen repeatedly, ten times or more. This sample was included in a study of metastatic and nonmetastatic thyroid tumors. Study information: From malignant and benign thyroid patients, repertoires in blood and in tumor or nodule tissue were compared.

Looked up from germline, CDR1 is MGHRA and CDR2 is YSYEKL. Trimming cost V 6 bases and J 2 bases, with 15 bases left between them. The CDR3 loop spans 15 amino acids. Source study methods: Clinicopathological groups differed in CDR3, with these differences serving to build a distant-metastasis classifier for papillary thyroid cancer. TCRdb re-analyzed the PCR reads through MiXCR. TCRdb's processing, not the authors', yielded these V and J calls. This table holds about 33,000 clones, over 15% found once. No treatment of any kind had been given to any patient before thyroid surgery. This TCR was recovered from a female donor with papillary thyroid cancer or a benign thyroid nodule (not recorded which). Some clones in this sample may be carry-over from other donors' samples. Sequencing was performed on blood. The chain is built from TRBV4-1 and TRBJ2-3; possible D gene TRBD1, 6 bases. CDR3 nucleotides: TGCGCCAGCAGTCAACAGGGAATTCCCACAGATACGCAGTATTTT. As protein: CASSQQGIPTDTQYF.